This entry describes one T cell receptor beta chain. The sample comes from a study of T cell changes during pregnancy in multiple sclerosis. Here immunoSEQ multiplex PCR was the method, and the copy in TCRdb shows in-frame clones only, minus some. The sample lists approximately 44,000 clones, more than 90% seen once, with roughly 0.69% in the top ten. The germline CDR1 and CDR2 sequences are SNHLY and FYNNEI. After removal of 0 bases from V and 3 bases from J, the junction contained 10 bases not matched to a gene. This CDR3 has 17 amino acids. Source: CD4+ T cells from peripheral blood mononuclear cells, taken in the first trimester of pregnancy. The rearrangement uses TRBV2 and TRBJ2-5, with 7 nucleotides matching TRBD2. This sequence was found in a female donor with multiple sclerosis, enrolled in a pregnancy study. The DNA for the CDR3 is TGTGCCAGCAGTGAAGCTATCGGGGGGATGGGAGAAGAGACCCAGTACTTC. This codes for CASSEAIGGMGEETQYF.